Shown below are 18 T cell receptor beta chains from a single sample sequenced in a study of cytomegalovirus exposure and HLA in healthy donors. In the PCR, 60 Vbeta and 13 Jbeta primers were used. Clones were read by immunoSEQ multiplex PCR, and TCRdb kept only the in-frame ones, dropping some. The sample yields more than 150,000 clones, approximately 80% seen once. Sequencing was carried out using PBMCs. Receptors originate from a woman aged 18-29 years in good health and CMV-seronegative.

The J gene is TRBJ2-5, the V gene TRBV25-1, with no clear D. CDR1 and CDR2 from the germline V gene are MGHDK and SYGVNS. The CDR3 length is 14 residues. Trimming removed 1 base from V and 2 bases from J, with 8 bases in between. The CDR3 DNA is TGTGCCAGCAGTGAATGGTCCGGTCAAGAGACCCAGTACTTC. It is translated as CASSEWSGQETQYF.

This rearrangement joins TRBV10-3 to TRBJ1-2; D is perhaps TRBD1 (5 bases). Between the trimmed V and J ends, which lost 8 bases and 0 bases, there was a span of 13 bases. CDR1 and CDR2 from the germline V gene are ENHRY and SYGVKD. The CDR3 covers 14 residues. CDR3 DNA sequence: TGTGCCATCCGAACAGGACATCCTAACTATGGCTACACCTTC. This gives the protein CAIRTGHPNYGYTF.

V usage is TRBV6-1 and J usage is TRBJ2-1, with TRBD2 identical over 9 bases. The trim removed 2 bases at V and 3 bases at J, leaving 8 bases unmatched. Germline V gene sequence: CDR1 MNHNS, CDR2 SASEGT. The CDR3 loop spans 17 amino acids. The CDR3 sequence: CASSEWGLAGNYNEQFF. CDR3 bases: TGTGCCAGCAGTGAATGGGGGCTAGCGGGGAACTACAATGAGCAGTTCTTC.

The chain has TRBV29-1 and TRBJ2-5; the match to TRBD2 covers 7 bases. Germline V gene data show CDR1 as SQVTM and CDR2 as ANQGSEA. This CDR3 contains 13 residues. V dropped 7 bases and J dropped 0; count of bases not matched to a gene: 5. CDR3 in DNA: TGCAGCGCTCGGACTAGACACCAAGAGACCCAGTACTTC. The encoded protein is CSARTRHQETQYF.

The rearrangement joins TRBV7-8 to TRBJ2-1; TRBD1 matches 10 bases. The junction had 11 bases not matched to a gene; V was cut back by 4 bases and J by 5 bases. Germline-derived CDR1 and CDR2 are SGHVS and FQNEAQ. The CDR3 extends over 17 amino acids. The CDR3 loop reads CASSSLVTGTGDNEQFF. DNA of the CDR3: TGTGCCAGCAGCTCCTTGGTGACCGGGACAGGGGACAATGAGCAGTTCTTC.

This clone was seen once. The chain uses TRBV19 and TRBJ1-4, with D tentatively TRBD1 (5 bases). This CDR3 spans 15 amino acids. Germline V gene data show CDR1 as LNHDA and CDR2 as SQIVND (reference sequence). V lost 6 bases, J lost 8 bases, and 19 bases lay in between. As DNA, the CDR3 is TGTGCCAGTAGCCCCCCCTTGGGGGGTCGGGAAAAACTGTTTTTT. It is translated as CASSPPLGGREKLFF.

This chain uses TRBV28 with TRBJ2-3; D possibly corresponds to TRBD2 (6 bases). Trimming cost V 3 bases and J 2 bases, with 12 bases left between them. CDR1 is MDHEN, CDR2 SYDVKM, per germline. The CDR3 has 15 amino acids. The CDR3 protein is CASSFWGENTDTQYF. The DNA of the CDR3 is TGTGCCAGCAGTTTTTGGGGGGAAAACACAGATACGCAGTATTTT. Full variable domain (rest looked up from reference TRBV28 and TRBJ2-3): DVKVTQSSRYLVKRTGEKVFLECVQDMDHENMFWYRQDPGLGLRLIYFSYDVKMKEKGDIPEGYSVSREKKERFSLILESASTNQTSMYLCASSFWGENTDTQYFGPGTRLTVL.

The rearrangement joins TRBV28 to TRBJ1-1; TRBD1 agrees at 8 bases. Trimming cost V 5 bases and J 4 bases; bases outside gene matches: 15. The CDR3 loop spans 17 amino acids. In germline, CDR1 is MDHEN, CDR2 SYDVKM. The CDR3 DNA follows: TGTGCCAGCAGTACCTGGACAGGGTCTAACGGGGGCACTGAAGCTTTCTTT. It is translated as CASSTWTGSNGGTEAFF.

This clone was found a few times. The CDR3 region is CASSLLSSETQYF. As DNA, the CDR3 is TGTGCCAGCAGTTTACTATCCTCGGAGACCCAGTACTTC. V usage is TRBV27 and J usage is TRBJ2-5; D is ambiguous. The CDR3 is 13 residues long. V lost 2 bases and J lost 5, with 9 bases in between. Germline values: CDR1 MNHEY, CDR2 SMNVEV (reference sequence).

The chain uses TRBV7-9 and TRBJ2-7; TRBD1 matches at 7 bases. CDR1 and CDR2 from the germline V gene are SEHNR and FQNEAQ (reference sequence). Trimming removed 11 bases from V and 2 bases from J; junction bases left unmatched: 12. The CDR3 covers 14 residues. Written as DNA, the CDR3 is TGTGCCGGAGCCTTCGACAGGGTGCCCTACGAGCAGTACTTC. Its translation is CAGAFDRVPYEQYF.

This chain uses TRBV7-2 with TRBJ2-3; 7 bases are shared with TRBD2. The trim removed 4 bases at V and 2 bases at J, leaving 6 bases unmatched. This CDR3 region has 15 residues. In germline, CDR1 is SGHTA, CDR2 FQGNSA. CDR3 bases: TGTGCCAGCAGCTCATGGACTAGGTACACAGATACGCAGTATTTT. As protein: CASSSWTRYTDTQYF.

This chain connects TRBV7-9 to TRBJ2-1; TRBD1 matches 10 bases. CDR3 length: 14 amino acids. V lost 1 base, J lost 8 bases, and 2 bases stayed unmatched. Looked up from germline, CDR1 is SEHNR and CDR2 is FQNEAQ (reference sequence). The CDR3 protein is CASSLGQGADEQFF. The DNA for the CDR3 is TGTGCCAGCAGCTTAGGACAGGGGGCGGATGAGCAGTTCTTC.

DNA for the CDR3: TGTGCCAGCAGCTCCAGTTACGGGACGCAGTATTTT. This encodes CASSSSYGTQYF. The gene calls are TRBV7-2 and TRBJ2-3; D is unresolved. The length of the CDR3 is 12 residues. Germline CDR1 and CDR2: SGHTA and FQGNSA. V was pared by 4 bases and J by 9 bases, with 11 bases between.

The chain couples TRBV30 to TRBJ1-2; 9 bases agree with TRBD1. The V and J ends lost 2 bases and 8 bases, in that order; junction bases with no gene match: 6. This CDR3 region has 13 residues. The V gene's germline CDR1 is GTSNPN and CDR2 SVGIG (reference sequence). CDR3 amino acids: CAWSPQGASGYTF. The CDR3 coding sequence is TGTGCCTGGAGTCCACAGGGGGCTTCCGGCTACACCTTC.

The V call is TRBV11-2, the J call TRBJ1-4, with D maybe TRBD1 (6 bases). CDR1 is SGHAT, CDR2 FQNNGV, per germline. The CDR3 is 14 residues long. Trimming removed 5 bases from V and 5 bases from J, with 12 bases in between. CDR3: CASSRQVKNEKLFF. The CDR3, as DNA: TGTGCCAGCAGCCGACAGGTGAAAAATGAAAAACTGTTTTTT. The variable domain in full, completed from reference TRBV11-2 and TRBJ1-4, reads EAGVAQSPRYKIIEKRQSVAFWCNPISGHATLYWYQQILGQGPKLLIQFQNNGVVDDSQLPKDRFSAERLKGVDSTLKIQPAKLEDSAVYLCASSRQVKNEKLFFGSGTQLSVL.

This clone was found once. The chain uses TRBV4-2 and TRBJ2-3; no clear D. The V gene lost 1 base and the J gene lost 4 bases, with 6 bases spanning the gap. Germline V gene data show CDR1 as LGHNA and CDR2 as YNFKEQ. The CDR3 runs 13 residues. DNA for the CDR3: TGTGCCAGCAGCCAAGGTCCCGCAGATACGCAGTATTTT. Residues: CASSQGPADTQYF.

Of note for this clone: Other DNA sequences within the sample encode an identical CDR3. The CDR3 bases are TGTGCCAGCTCGCCTTCCAGGACTGAAGCTTTCTTT. Translated, it gives CASSPSRTEAFF. The chain is built from TRBV18 and TRBJ1-1; D is ambiguous. V dropped 6 bases and J dropped 5 bases, with 10 bases sitting between them. This CDR3 has 12 residues. Germline-derived CDR1 and CDR2 are KGHSH and LQKENI. The whole variable domain, remainder taken from reference TRBV18 and TRBJ1-1, is NAGVMQNPRHLVRRRGQEARLRCSPMKGHSHVYWYRQLPEEGLKFMVYLQKENIIDESGMPKERFSAEFPKEGPSILRIQQVVRGDSAAYFCASSPSRTEAFFGQGTRLTVV.

V is TRBV10-3 and J is TRBJ1-2; 7 nucleotides agree with TRBD1. The germline gives CDR1 ENHRY, CDR2 SYGVKD. CDR3 size: 13 residues. V lost 2 bases to trimming and J lost 3 bases; unmatched junction nucleotides: 0. CDR3 coding DNA: TGTGCCATCAGTGAGGGACAGGACTATGGCTACACCTTC. Encoded protein: CAISEGQDYGYTF.